Listed below are T cell receptor beta chains from one sample, sequenced in a study of T cell responses to AZD1222 COVID-19 vaccine. The data were produced by immunoSEQ multiplex PCR, yet TCRdb's version contains in-frame clones alone and is incomplete. Altogether 130,000 or so clones are present, 85% to 90% being singletons, with the ten largest covering 3.1%. The sequencing used peripheral blood, collected on day 0 of AZD1222 vaccination. These receptors all come from an adult in good health. The CDR3 runs from the conserved cysteine through the conserved F or W. The D gene is left open where the match is weak. Clone size is shown for a subset of rows, as once, few, many or a class of expanded clone.

j_call v_call clone_size d_call cdr3_aa cdr3_nt
TRBJ1-2 TRBV9 . . CASSVDSGGYTF TGTGCCAGCAGCGTAGATTCTGGGGGCTACACCTTC
TRBJ2-7 TRBV2 . . CATEGDEQYF TGTGCCACCGAAGGCGACGAGCAGTACTTC
TRBJ1-3 TRBV18 . TRBD1 CASSPFPVTGAGNTIYF TGTGCCAGCTCACCATTCCCCGTAACAGGGGCAGGAAACACCATATATTTT
TRBJ2-7 TRBV4-2 . . CASSQRTGTYEQYF TGTGCCAGCAGCCAACGGACGGGCACCTACGAGCAGTACTTC
TRBJ2-3 TRBV28 once . CASTRRTLTDTQYF TGTGCCAGCACCCGGAGGACTCTGACAGATACGCAGTATTTT
TRBJ2-7 TRBV18 . TRBD2 CASSPRKAGGPEQYF TGTGCCAGCTCACCACGGAAGGCGGGAGGCCCCGAGCAGTACTTC
TRBJ1-1 TRBV10-3 . . CAISGNAEAFF TGTGCCATCAGTGGTAACGCTGAAGCTTTCTTT
TRBJ2-1 TRBV28 . TRBD1 CASSLWTGGRSSYNEQFF TGTGCCAGCAGTTTATGGACAGGGGGAAGGAGCTCCTACAATGAGCAGTTCTTC
TRBJ1-5 TRBV20-1 . TRBD1 CSASTGGNQPQHF TGCAGTGCTAGTACAGGGGGCAATCAGCCCCAGCATTTT
TRBJ1-2 TRBV29-1 . TRBD1 CSVEPPPGTGGTMATDITF TGCAGCGTTGAACCACCGCCCGGGACAGGGGGTACTATGGCTACAGATATCACTTTC
TRBJ1-2 TRBV7-8 . . CASSLSKDVGGYTF TGTGCCAGCAGCTTATCCAAGGACGTTGGGGGCTACACCTTC
TRBJ2-7 TRBV27 once TRBD2 CASRRLAGTYEQYF TGTGCCAGCAGGCGACTAGCGGGGACCTACGAGCAGTACTTC
TRBJ2-5 TRBV2 few . CASSELGGRQETQYF TGTGCCAGCAGTGAACTCGGCGGCAGACAAGAGACCCAGTACTTC
TRBJ1-6 TRBV5-1 . TRBD1 CASSPGTGGSYNSPLHF TGCGCCAGCAGCCCCGGGACAGGGGGCTCCTATAATTCACCCCTCCACTTT
TRBJ2-3 TRBV7-7 . TRBD2 CASSPGLAEPDTQYF TGTGCCAGCAGCCCGGGACTAGCTGAGCCAGATACGCAGTATTTT
TRBJ2-2 TRBV10-3 . TRBD1 CAISDSTGVGTGELFF TGTGCCATCAGTGACTCGACAGGGGTTGGCACCGGGGAGCTGTTTTTT
TRBJ2-2 TRBV29-1 once . CSVEEGRLNTGELFF TGCAGCGTTGAAGAAGGGAGGCTCAACACCGGGGAGCTGTTTTTT
TRBJ2-7 TRBV5-1 . . CASSWDKPYEQYF TGCGCCAGCAGCTGGGACAAGCCCTACGAGCAGTACTTC
TRBJ1-2 TRBV12-3/TRBV12-4 . . CASSPNENYGYTF TGTGCCAGCAGCCCCAACGAAAACTATGGCTACACCTTC
TRBJ2-3 TRBV5-4 . TRBD2 CASSLQAGGGTQYF TGTGCCAGCAGCTTGCAAGCGGGAGGGGGGACGCAGTATTTT
TRBJ2-5 TRBV7-9 . TRBD2 CASSYTGGRARETQYF TGTGCCAGCAGCTATACCGGCGGGAGGGCCAGGGAGACCCAGTACTTC
TRBJ2-1 TRBV5-1 . . CASSLEAYNEQFF TGCGCCAGCAGCTTAGAAGCGTACAATGAGCAGTTCTTC
TRBJ1-1 TRBV4-2 . TRBD1 CASSHILRGLNTEAFF TGTGCCAGCAGCCACATCCTCAGGGGGTTGAACACTGAAGCTTTCTTT
TRBJ1-4 TRBV7-8 . . CASRGTAATNEKLFF TGTGCCAGCAGAGGAACAGCTGCAACTAATGAAAAACTGTTTTTT
TRBJ2-3 TRBV7-3 . . CASSPQPYHRDTQYF TGTGCCAGCAGCCCACAGCCATATCATCGCGATACGCAGTATTTT
TRBJ1-2 TRBV10-3 few . CAIRAGNYGYTF TGTGCCATCAGGGCAGGGAACTATGGCTACACCTTC
TRBJ2-5 TRBV24-1 . . CATSDRRDGEETQYF TGTGCCACCAGTGATAGGCGAGACGGGGAAGAGACCCAGTACTTC
TRBJ1-2 TRBV7-9 once . CASSSPGLNFDGYTF TGTGCCAGCAGCTCCCCGGGGTTGAATTTCGATGGCTACACCTTC
TRBJ1-2 TRBV3-1/TRBV3-2 . . CASSQPDSSYGYTF TGTGCCAGCAGCCAACCCGACAGTAGCTATGGCTACACCTTC
TRBJ2-7 TRBV19 . TRBD1 CASSIVRDRVFEQYF TGTGCCAGTAGTATAGTCAGGGACAGGGTGTTCGAGCAGTACTTC
TRBJ2-7 TRBV11-2 once . CASSHLSYEQYF TGTGCCAGCAGCCATCTCTCCTACGAGCAGTACTTC
TRBJ2-2 TRBV19 . . CASSIPEQGGTGELFF TGTGCCAGTAGTATCCCCGAACAGGGCGGCACCGGGGAGCTGTTTTTT
TRBJ1-5 TRBV12-3/TRBV12-4 . . CASSFGPRQPQHF TGTGCCAGCAGTTTTGGGCCAAGGCAGCCCCAGCATTTT
TRBJ1-4 TRBV6-1 . TRBD1 CASSDPGQGFWTNEKLFF TGTGCCAGCAGTGACCCGGGACAGGGTTTTTGGACTAATGAAAAACTGTTTTTT
TRBJ1-2 TRBV5-4 few TRBD1 CASSLETGGGYTF TGTGCCAGCAGCTTGGAGACAGGGGGTGGCTACACCTTC
TRBJ1-5 TRBV6-1 . TRBD1 CASSDFGQGSQPQHF TGTGCCAGCAGTGATTTCGGACAGGGCAGTCAGCCCCAGCATTTT
TRBJ2-2 TRBV28 . . CASSLGGYTGELFF TGTGCCAGCAGTTTAGGGGGGTACACCGGGGAGCTGTTTTTT
TRBJ2-5 TRBV6-5 once TRBD2 CASSDARGDGETQYF TGTGCCAGCAGCGACGCCCGGGGGGATGGGGAGACCCAGTACTTC
TRBJ2-1 TRBV6-4 . . CASSVSFGHRSYNEQFF TGTGCCAGCAGTGTTTCTTTTGGACATCGCTCCTACAATGAGCAGTTCTTC
TRBJ1-1 TRBV5-1 . . CASSSVGGALVPNTEAFF TGCGCCAGCAGCTCCGTTGGGGGGGCCCTTGTGCCGAACACTGAAGCTTTCTTT
TRBJ1-5 TRBV20-1 . . CSASFWGALNQPQHF TGCAGTGCTAGTTTTTGGGGGGCACTCAATCAGCCCCAGCATTTT
TRBJ2-3 TRBV9 . TRBD2 CASSVGASGGDTQYF TGTGCCAGCAGCGTAGGCGCTAGCGGGGGGGATACGCAGTATTTT
TRBJ2-1 TRBV5-4 . TRBD2 CASSSKTSGNYNEQFF TGTGCCAGCAGCTCCAAGACTAGCGGGAACTACAATGAGCAGTTCTTC